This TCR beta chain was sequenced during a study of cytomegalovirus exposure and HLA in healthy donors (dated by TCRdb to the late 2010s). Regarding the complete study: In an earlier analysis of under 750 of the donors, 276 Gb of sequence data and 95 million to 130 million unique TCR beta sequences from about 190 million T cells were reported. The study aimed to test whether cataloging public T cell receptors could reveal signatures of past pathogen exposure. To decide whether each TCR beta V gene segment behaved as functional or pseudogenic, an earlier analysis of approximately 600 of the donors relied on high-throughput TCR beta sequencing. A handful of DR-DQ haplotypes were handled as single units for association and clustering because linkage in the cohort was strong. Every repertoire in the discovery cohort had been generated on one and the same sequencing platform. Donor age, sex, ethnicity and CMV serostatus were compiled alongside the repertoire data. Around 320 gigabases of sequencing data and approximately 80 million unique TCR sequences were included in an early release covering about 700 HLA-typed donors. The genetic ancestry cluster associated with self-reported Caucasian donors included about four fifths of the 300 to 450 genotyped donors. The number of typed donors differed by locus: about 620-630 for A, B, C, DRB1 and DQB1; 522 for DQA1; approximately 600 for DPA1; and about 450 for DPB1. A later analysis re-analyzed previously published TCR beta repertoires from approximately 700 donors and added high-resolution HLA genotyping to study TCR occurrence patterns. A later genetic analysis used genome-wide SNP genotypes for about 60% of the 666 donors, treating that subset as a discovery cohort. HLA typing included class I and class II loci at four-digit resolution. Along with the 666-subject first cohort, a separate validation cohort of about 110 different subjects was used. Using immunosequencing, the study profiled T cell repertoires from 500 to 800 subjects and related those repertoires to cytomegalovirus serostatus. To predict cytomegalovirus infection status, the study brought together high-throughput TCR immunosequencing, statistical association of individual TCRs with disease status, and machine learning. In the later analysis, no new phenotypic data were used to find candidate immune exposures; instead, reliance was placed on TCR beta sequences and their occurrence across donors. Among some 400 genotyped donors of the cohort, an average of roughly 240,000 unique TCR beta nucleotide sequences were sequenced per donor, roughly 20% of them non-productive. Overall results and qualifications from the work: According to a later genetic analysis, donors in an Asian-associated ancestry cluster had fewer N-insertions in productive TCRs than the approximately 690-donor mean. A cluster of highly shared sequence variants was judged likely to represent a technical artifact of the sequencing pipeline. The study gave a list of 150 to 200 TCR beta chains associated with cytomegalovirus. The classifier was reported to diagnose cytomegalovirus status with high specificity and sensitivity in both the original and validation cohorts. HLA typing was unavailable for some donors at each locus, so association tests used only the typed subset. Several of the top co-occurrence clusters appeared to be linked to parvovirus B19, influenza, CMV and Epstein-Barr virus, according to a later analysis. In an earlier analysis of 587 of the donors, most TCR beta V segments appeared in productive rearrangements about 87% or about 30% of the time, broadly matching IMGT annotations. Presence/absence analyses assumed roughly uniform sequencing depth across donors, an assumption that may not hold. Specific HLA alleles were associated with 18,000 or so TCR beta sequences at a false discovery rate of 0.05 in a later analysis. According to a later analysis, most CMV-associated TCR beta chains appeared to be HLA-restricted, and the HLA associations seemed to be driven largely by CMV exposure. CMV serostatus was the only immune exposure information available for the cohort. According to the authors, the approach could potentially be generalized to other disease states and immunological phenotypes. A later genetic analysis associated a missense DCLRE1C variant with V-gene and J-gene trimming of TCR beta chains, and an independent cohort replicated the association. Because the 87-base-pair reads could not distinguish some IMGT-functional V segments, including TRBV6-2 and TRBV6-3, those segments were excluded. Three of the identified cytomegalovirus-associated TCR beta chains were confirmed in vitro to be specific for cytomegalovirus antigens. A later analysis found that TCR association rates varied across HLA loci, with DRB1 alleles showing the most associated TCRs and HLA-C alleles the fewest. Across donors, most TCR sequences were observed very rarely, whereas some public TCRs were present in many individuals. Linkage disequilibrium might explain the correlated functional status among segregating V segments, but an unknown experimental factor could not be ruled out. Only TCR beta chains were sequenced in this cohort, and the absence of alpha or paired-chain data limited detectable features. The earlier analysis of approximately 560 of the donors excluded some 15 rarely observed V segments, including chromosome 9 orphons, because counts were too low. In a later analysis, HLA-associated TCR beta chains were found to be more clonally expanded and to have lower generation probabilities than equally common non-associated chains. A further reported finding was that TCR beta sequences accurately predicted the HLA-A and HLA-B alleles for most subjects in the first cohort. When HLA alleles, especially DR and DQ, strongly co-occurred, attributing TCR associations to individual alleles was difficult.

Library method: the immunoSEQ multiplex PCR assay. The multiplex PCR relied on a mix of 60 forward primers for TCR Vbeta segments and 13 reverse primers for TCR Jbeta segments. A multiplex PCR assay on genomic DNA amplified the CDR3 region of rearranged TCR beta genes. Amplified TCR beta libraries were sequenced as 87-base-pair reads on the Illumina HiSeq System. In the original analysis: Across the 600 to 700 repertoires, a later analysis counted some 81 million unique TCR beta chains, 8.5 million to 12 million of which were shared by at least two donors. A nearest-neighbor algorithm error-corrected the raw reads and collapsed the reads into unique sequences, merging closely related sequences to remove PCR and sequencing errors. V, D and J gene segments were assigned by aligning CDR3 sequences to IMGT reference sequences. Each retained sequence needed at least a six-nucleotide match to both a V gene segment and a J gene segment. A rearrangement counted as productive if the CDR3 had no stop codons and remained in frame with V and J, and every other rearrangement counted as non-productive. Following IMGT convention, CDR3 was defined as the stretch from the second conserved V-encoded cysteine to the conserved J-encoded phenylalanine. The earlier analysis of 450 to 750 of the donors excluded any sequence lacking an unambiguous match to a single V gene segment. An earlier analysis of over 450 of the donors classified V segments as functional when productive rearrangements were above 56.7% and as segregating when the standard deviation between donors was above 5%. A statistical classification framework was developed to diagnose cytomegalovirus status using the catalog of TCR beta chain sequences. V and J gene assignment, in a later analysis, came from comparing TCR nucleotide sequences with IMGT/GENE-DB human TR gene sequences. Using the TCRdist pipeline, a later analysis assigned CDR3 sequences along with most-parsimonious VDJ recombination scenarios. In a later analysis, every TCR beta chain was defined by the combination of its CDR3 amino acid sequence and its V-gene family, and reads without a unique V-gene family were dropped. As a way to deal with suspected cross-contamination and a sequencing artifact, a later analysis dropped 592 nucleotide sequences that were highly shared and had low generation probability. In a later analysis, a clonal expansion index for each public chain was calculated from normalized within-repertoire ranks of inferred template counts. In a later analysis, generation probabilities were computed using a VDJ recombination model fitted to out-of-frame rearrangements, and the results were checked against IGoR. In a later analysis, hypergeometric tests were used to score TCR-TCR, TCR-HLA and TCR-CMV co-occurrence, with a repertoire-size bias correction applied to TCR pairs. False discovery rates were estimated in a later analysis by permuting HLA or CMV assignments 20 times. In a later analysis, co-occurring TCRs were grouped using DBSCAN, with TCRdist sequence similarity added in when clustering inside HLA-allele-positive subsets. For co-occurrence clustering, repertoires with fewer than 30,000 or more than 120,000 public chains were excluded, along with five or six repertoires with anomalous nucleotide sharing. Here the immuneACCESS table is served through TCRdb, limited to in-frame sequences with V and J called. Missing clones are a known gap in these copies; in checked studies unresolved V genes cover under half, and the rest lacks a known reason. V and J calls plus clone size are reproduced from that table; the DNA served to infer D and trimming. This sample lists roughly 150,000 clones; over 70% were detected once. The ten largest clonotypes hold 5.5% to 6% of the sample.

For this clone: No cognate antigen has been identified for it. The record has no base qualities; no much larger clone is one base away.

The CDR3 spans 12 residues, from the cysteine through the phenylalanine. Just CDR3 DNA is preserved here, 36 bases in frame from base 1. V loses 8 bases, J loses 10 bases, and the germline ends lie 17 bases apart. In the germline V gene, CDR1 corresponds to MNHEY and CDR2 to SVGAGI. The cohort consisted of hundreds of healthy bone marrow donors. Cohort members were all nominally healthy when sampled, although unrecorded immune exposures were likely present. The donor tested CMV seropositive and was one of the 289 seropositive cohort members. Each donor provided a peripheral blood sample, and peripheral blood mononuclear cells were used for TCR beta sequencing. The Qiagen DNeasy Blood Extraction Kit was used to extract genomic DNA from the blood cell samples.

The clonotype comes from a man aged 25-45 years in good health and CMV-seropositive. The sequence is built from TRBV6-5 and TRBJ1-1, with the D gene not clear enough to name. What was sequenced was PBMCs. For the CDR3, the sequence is CASSERAGGAFF. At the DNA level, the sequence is TGTGCCAGCTCAGAGAGGGCGGGAGGAGCTTTCTTT.